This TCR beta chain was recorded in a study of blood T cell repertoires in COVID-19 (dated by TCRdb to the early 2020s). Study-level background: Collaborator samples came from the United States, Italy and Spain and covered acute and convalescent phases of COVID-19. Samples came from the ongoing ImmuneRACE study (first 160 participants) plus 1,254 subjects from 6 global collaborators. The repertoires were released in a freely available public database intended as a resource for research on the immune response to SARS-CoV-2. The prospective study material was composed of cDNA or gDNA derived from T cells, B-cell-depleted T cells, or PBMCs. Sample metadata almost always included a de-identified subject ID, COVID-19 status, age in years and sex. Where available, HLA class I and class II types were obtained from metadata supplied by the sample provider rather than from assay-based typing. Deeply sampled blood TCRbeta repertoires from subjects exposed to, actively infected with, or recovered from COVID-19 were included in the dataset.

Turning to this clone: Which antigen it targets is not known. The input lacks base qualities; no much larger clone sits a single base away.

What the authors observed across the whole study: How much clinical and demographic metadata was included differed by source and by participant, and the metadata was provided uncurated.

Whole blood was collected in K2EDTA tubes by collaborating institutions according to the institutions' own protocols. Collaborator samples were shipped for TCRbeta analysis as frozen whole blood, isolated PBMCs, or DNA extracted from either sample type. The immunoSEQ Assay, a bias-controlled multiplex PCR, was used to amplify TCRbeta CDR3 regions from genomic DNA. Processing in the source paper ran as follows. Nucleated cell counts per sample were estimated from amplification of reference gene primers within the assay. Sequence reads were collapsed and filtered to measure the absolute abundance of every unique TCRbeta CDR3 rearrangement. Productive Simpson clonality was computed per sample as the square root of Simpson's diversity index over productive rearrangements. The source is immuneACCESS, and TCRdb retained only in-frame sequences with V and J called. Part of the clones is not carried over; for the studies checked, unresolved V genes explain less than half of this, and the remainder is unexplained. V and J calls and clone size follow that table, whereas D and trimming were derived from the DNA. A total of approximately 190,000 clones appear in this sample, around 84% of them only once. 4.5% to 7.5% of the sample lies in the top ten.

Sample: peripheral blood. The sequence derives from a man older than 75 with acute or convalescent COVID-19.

CDR3 sequence: CASSLGSRYGYTF. In nucleotides, the sequence is TGTGCCAGTAGTCTCGGGTCTCGTTATGGCTACACCTTC. The V and J segments used are TRBV19 and TRBJ1-2, with the D segment identity uncertain. Taken from cysteine to phenylalanine, the CDR3 has 13 residues. This entry keeps only the CDR3 DNA: 39 bases, framed from base 1. V drops 5 bases and J drops 5 bases, leaving 12 bases in between. In the germline V gene (reference sequence), CDR1 corresponds to LNHDA and CDR2 to SQIVND.